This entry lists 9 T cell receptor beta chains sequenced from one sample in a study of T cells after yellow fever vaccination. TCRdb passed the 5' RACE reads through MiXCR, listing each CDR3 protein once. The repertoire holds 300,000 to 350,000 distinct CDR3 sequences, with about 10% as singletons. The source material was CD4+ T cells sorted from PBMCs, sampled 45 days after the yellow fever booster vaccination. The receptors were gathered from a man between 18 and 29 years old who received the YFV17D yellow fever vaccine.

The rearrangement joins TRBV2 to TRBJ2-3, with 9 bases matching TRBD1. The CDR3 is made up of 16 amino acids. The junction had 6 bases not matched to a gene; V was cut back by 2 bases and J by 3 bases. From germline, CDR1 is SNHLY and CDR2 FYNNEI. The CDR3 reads CASSERGDRVTDTQYF. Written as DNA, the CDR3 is TGTGCCAGCAGTGAAAGGGGGGACAGGGTGACAGATACGCAGTATTTT.

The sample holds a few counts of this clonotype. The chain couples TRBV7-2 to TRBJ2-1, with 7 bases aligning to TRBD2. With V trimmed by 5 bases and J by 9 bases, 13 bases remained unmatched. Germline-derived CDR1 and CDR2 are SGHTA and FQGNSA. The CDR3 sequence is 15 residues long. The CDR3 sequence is CASSPGRVDASEQFF. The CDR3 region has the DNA TGTGCCAGCAGCCCGGGGAGGGTCGACGCTAGTGAGCAGTTCTTC.

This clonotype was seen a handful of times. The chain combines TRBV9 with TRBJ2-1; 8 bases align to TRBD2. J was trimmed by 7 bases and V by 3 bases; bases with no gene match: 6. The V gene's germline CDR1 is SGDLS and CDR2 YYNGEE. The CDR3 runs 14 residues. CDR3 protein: CASSAEAGANEQFF. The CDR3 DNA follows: TGTGCCAGCAGCGCGGAAGCGGGGGCGAATGAGCAGTTCTTC.

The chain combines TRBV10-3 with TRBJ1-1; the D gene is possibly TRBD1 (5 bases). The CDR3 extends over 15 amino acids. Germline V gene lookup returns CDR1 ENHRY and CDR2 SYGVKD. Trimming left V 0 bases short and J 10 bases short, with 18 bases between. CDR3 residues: CAISESWEGLGTAFF. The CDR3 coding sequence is TGTGCCATCAGTGAGTCGTGGGAGGGGCTCGGCACAGCTTTCTTT.

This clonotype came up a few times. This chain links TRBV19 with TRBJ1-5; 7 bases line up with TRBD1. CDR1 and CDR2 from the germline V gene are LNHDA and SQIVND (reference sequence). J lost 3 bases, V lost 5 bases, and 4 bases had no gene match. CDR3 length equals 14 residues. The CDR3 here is CASSRQGINQPQHF. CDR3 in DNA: TGTGCCAGTAGTCGACAGGGAATCAATCAGCCCCAGCATTTT.

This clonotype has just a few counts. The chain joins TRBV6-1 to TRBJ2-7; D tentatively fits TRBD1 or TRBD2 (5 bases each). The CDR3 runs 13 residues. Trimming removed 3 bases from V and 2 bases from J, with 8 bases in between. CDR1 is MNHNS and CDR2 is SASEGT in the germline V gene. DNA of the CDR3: TGTGCCAGCAGTGAGGGACCACCCTACGAGCAGTACTTC. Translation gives CASSEGPPYEQYF.

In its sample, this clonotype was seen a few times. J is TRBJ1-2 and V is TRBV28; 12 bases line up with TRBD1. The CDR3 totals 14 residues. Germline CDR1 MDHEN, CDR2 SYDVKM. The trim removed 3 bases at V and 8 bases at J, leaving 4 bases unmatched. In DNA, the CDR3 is TGTGCCAGCAGTTTGGGACAGGGGGCTGGCGGCTACACCTTC. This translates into CASSLGQGAGGYTF.

The CDR3 here is CASSPAGNYGYTF. In DNA form, the CDR3 reads TGTGCCAGCAGCCCAGCCGGGAACTATGGCTACACCTTC. The chain has TRBV7-2 and TRBJ1-2; D unresolved. Looked up from germline, CDR1 is SGHTA and CDR2 is FQGNSA. The CDR3 is made up of 13 amino acids. Between the trimmed V and J ends, which lost 5 bases and 2 bases, there was a span of 9 bases. The variable domain in full, with the rest retrieved from reference TRBV7-2 and TRBJ1-2, is GAGVSQSPSNKVTEKGKDVELRCDPISGHTALYWYRQSLGQGLEFLIYFQGNSAPDKSGLPSDRFSAERTGGSVSTLTIQRTQQEDSAVYLCASSPAGNYGYTFGSGTRLTVV.

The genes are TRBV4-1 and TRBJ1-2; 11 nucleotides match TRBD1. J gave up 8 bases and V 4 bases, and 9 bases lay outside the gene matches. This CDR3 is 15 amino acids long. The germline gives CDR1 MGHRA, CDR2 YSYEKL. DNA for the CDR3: TGCGCCAGCAGCCTACCTCCCGGGACAGGGGGAGGCTACACCTTC. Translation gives CASSLPPGTGGGYTF.